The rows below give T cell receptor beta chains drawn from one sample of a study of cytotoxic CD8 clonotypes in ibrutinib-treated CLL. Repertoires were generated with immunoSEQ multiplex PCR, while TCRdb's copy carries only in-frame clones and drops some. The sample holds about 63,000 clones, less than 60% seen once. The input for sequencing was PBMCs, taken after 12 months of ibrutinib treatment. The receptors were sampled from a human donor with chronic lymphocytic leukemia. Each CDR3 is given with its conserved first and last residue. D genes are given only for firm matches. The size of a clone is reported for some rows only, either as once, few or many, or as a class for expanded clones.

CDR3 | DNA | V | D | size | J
CASSRWGMTENGELFF | TGTGCCAGCAGCCGGTGGGGTATGACGGAAAACGGGGAGCTGTTTTTT | TRBV5-6 | NA | once | TRBJ2-2
CASSLAGQGYEQYF | TGTGCCAGCAGCTTAGCAGGACAGGGCTACGAGCAGTACTTC | TRBV7-8 | TRBD1 | NA | TRBJ2-7
CASSLQANYNSPLHF | TGTGCCAGCTCACTCCAAGCAAACTATAATTCACCCCTCCACTTT | TRBV18 | NA | few | TRBJ1-6
CASSVEEDTEAFF | TGTGCCAGCAGTGTGGAGGAGGACACTGAAGCTTTCTTT | TRBV6-1 | NA | once | TRBJ1-1
CASSARQGVYNEQFF | TGTGCCAGCAGCGCCCGACAGGGGGTATACAATGAGCAGTTCTTC | TRBV9 | TRBD1 | few | TRBJ2-1
CAWKTPTGGYTF | TGTGCCTGGAAGACTCCCACTGGGGGCTACACCTTC | TRBV30 | NA | once | TRBJ1-2
CASSLPPGQGRYGYTF | TGTGCCAGCAGTTTACCTCCGGGACAGGGACGCTATGGCTACACCTTC | TRBV28 | TRBD1 | NA | TRBJ1-2
CASSLIDLAGYSGANVLTF | TGTGCCAGCAGCCTGATAGATCTCGCAGGATACTCTGGGGCCAACGTCCTGACTTTC | TRBV4-2 | NA | NA | TRBJ2-6
CASSSGLWTDTQYF | TGTGCCAGCAGTTCGGGACTATGGACAGATACGCAGTATTTT | TRBV27 | TRBD2 | NA | TRBJ2-3
CASSIHGPLNQPQHF | TGTGCCAGTAGTATTCACGGTCCGCTCAATCAGCCCCAGCATTTT | TRBV19 | NA | NA | TRBJ1-5
CASSPLGQGKDQPQHF | TGCGCCAGCAGTCCTCTCGGACAGGGAAAGGATCAGCCCCAGCATTTT | TRBV10-2 | TRBD1 | NA | TRBJ1-5
CASKGDYRGTNQPQHF | TGTGCCAGCAAGGGGGATTACCGGGGGACGAATCAGCCCCAGCATTTT | TRBV28 | NA | once | TRBJ1-5
CASSQDPSSPLHF | TGCGCCAGCAGCCAAGATCCGAGTTCACCCCTCCACTTT | TRBV4-1 | NA | NA | TRBJ1-6
CASRGLNTEAFF | TGTGCCAGCAGGGGACTGAACACTGAAGCTTTCTTT | TRBV2 | NA | NA | TRBJ1-1
CASSFLGPGEQYF | TGTGCCAGCAGTTTCCTCGGCCCTGGGGAGCAGTACTTC | TRBV27 | NA | NA | TRBJ2-7
CAISAGLAGEAKNIQYF | TGTGCCATCAGTGCGGGGCTAGCGGGAGAGGCCAAAAACATTCAGTACTTC | TRBV10-3 | TRBD2 | few | TRBJ2-4
CASSLRFQNSGNTIYF | TGTGCCAGCAGCTTAAGGTTCCAAAACTCTGGAAACACCATATATTTT | TRBV7-8 | NA | few | TRBJ1-3
CASSFPLRGGGSSYNEQFF | TGTGCCAGCAGTTTCCCCCTCAGGGGCGGGGGGTCCTCCTACAATGAGCAGTTCTTC | TRBV28 | TRBD2 | NA | TRBJ2-1
CASSRIVIPPYNEQFF | TGTGCCAGTAGTCGGATAGTAATACCTCCCTACAATGAGCAGTTCTTC | TRBV19 | NA | NA | TRBJ2-1
CASSSPRAGGGTDTQYF | TGTGCCAGCAGCTCTCCCCGAGCGGGGGGCGGGACAGATACGCAGTATTTT | TRBV7-2 | TRBD2 | few | TRBJ2-3
CATSRVRTGVGNQPQHF | TGTGCCACCAGCAGAGTTCGGACAGGGGTGGGCAATCAGCCCCAGCATTTT | TRBV15 | TRBD1 | NA | TRBJ1-5
CASSLYQPNTEAFF | TGTGCCAGCAGCTTGTATCAACCGAACACTGAAGCTTTCTTT | TRBV5-6 | NA | NA | TRBJ1-1
CASSIPGQGAGWTFYEQYF | TGTGCCAGCAGCATCCCGGGACAGGGGGCGGGGTGGACGTTTTACGAGCAGTACTTC | TRBV21-1 | NA | once | TRBJ2-7
CASSLVVRSTDTQYF | TGTGCCAGCAGCTTAGTGGTGCGGAGCACAGATACGCAGTATTTT | TRBV7-2 | NA | NA | TRBJ2-3
CASSPRTSLDEQFF | TGTGCCAGCAGCCCTAGGACTAGTCTTGATGAGCAGTTCTTC | TRBV14 | TRBD2 | NA | TRBJ2-1
CSVDGGTRGLETQYF | TGCAGCGTTGACGGGGGGACTCGGGGTCTGGAGACCCAGTACTTC | TRBV29-1 | TRBD2 | once | TRBJ2-5